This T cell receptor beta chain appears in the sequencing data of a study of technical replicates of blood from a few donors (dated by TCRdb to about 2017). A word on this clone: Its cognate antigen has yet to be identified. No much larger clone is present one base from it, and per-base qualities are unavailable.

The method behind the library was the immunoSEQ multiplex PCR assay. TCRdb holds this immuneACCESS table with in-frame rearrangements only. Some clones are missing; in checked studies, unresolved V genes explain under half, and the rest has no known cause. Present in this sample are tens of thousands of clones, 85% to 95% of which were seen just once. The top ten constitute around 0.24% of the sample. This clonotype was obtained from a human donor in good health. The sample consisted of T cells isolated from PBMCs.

In nucleotides, the sequence is TGTGCCAGCAGCCAGGGGACCGGGGAGCTGTTTTTT. It encodes CASSQGTGELFF. This sequence uses TRBV10-3 and TRBJ2-2, and TRBD1 may be the D gene, going by 6 matching bases. The CDR3 measures 12 amino acids from cysteine to phenylalanine. Left in the record is the CDR3 DNA by itself, 36 bases read in frame from the first base. CDR1 and CDR2 are drawn from the germline V gene: ENHRY, SYGVKD. The junction carries 11 bases between V and J, which are trimmed by 10 bases and 5 bases respectively.